The 18 T cell receptor beta chains below were found in one sample sequenced in a study of response to subunit inactivated influenza vaccine. TCRdb reprocessed the RT-PCR reads via MiXCR and lists one record per CDR3 protein. The table records roughly 150,000 distinct CDR3 sequences, about a tenth of them present only once. This material consisted of non-naive T cells sorted from PBMCs, taken roughly 46 days after vaccination. These TCRs come from a man between 50 and 59 years old who received an inactivated influenza vaccine.

As regards this clonotype: This may arise from a read error, as a much more abundant clone is one base away. The rearrangement links TRBV20-1 to TRBJ1-1; no definite D call. The ends were cut back, 0 bases at V and 1 base at J, with 6 bases in the middle. Per the germline V gene, CDR1 is DFQATT and CDR2 is SNEGSKA (reference sequence). This CDR3 region has 13 residues. CDR3 bases: TGCAGTGCTAGAGATTGGGGGAACACTGAAGCTTTCTTT. Translated: CSARDWGNTEAFF.

V gene TRBV6-1 combines with J gene TRBJ2-1; 7 bases map to TRBD1. The CDR3 consists of 13 residues. The germline gives CDR1 MNHNS, CDR2 SASEGT. The V and J ends lost 3 bases and 5 bases, in that order; junction bases with no gene match: 1. CDR3 nucleotide sequence: TGTGCCAGCAGTGAGACAGGGAACAATGAGCAGTTCTTC. This translates into CASSETGNNEQFF.

This clonotype was seen more than once but under ten times. The rearrangement joins TRBV6-2 or TRBV6-3 to TRBJ1-2; tentative D call: TRBD1 (6 bases). Germline V CDR1 and CDR2: MNHEY, SVGEGT. This CDR3 region has 12 residues. Between the trimmed V and J ends, which lost 7 bases and 5 bases, there was a span of 11 bases. The CDR3 sequence is CASTVGQYGYTF. The CDR3 DNA sequence: TGTGCCAGCACGGTCGGACAGTATGGCTACACCTTC.

This clonotype has more than one count but fewer than ten. Because it lacks the conserved phenylalanine or tryptophan at the end, this CDR3 is likely a read error. The limits of the CDR3 on the DNA are not certain, so only TCRdb's listed CDR3 is given. V usage is TRBV10-3 and J usage is TRBJ2-3; the DNA was not compared with TRBD2, the D call given in the table. The CDR3 has 13 residues if both end residues are counted. The germline V gene encodes CDR1 ENHRY and CDR2 SYGVKD. The CDR3 here is CASSWGVAGGPVL.

There are a few counts of this clonotype. V and J are TRBV18 and TRBJ1-5; TRBD1 might be the D (5 bases). Germline V gene sequence: CDR1 KGHSH, CDR2 LQKENI. CDR3 length: 14 amino acids. Trimming removed 4 bases at V and 5 bases at J, with 12 bases between. This chain's CDR3 is CASSLQGIDQPQHF. CDR3 nucleotides: TGTGCCAGCTCACTTCAGGGAATCGATCAGCCCCAGCATTTT.

Concerning this clonotype itself: One junction end disagrees with the germline gene, perhaps due to a read error. The chain carries TRBV5-6 and TRBJ2-3; tentatively, D is TRBD1 (6 bases). Per germline, CDR1 SGHDT and CDR2 YYEEEE. There are 15 residues in the CDR3. This chain's CDR3 is CASMLQGAPTHTQYF. The CDR3 coding sequence is TGTGCCAGCATGCTACAGGGTGCCCCCACACATACGCAGTATTTT.

The V gene is TRBV6-2 or TRBV6-3, the J gene TRBJ2-4; D uncertain. The germline gives CDR1 MNHEY, CDR2 SVGEGT. There are 14 residues in the CDR3. V was cut by 2 bases and J by 10 bases, with 15 bases left in between. The CDR3: CASSYGDVQRIQYF. In DNA form, the CDR3 reads TGTGCCAGCAGTTACGGCGACGTTCAACGGATTCAGTACTTC.

The chain carries TRBV20-1 and TRBJ1-2, with D unresolved. The CDR3 consists of 14 residues. V lost 3 bases, J lost 8 bases, and 19 bases lay in between. CDR1 is DFQATT, CDR2 SNEGSKA, per germline (reference sequence). CDR3 nucleotides: TGCAGTGCTAGCCTAAGGACGGGTTTTAGCGGCTACACCTTC. This sequence encodes CSASLRTGFSGYTF.

There are a few counts of this clonotype. The chain links TRBV4-3 to TRBJ1-4, with 8 positions matching TRBD1. Germline V CDR1 and CDR2: LGHNA, YSLEER. The ends lost 2 bases at V and 3 bases at J; junction bases unmatched: 8. This CDR3 comprises 17 residues. CDR3 region: CASSQSSGQGPNEKLFF. CDR3 nucleotides: TGCGCCAGCAGCCAATCCTCAGGACAGGGCCCTAATGAAAAACTGTTTTTT.

The chain employs TRBV4-1 and TRBJ2-7; 7 nucleotides align to TRBD2. Unmatched junction bases numbered 5, after V lost 0 bases and J lost 0 bases. This CDR3 is built from 16 residues. Germline-derived CDR1 and CDR2 are MGHRA and YSYEKL. In nucleotides, the CDR3 is TGCGCCAGCAGCCAAGATCGGGGGGATTTCTCCTACGAGCAGTACTTC. Residues: CASSQDRGDFSYEQYF.

In its sample, this clonotype was seen many times. This chain uses TRBV7-2 with TRBJ2-7; 8 bases agree with TRBD1. The CDR3 covers 14 residues. The germline V gene encodes CDR1 SGHTA and CDR2 FQGNSA. V shed 1 base, J shed 4 bases, and the junction held 3 bases outside the gene matches. CDR3 nucleotides: TGTGCCAGCAGCTTAGGGAGGACAGGGTACGAGCAGTACTTC. It specifies CASSLGRTGYEQYF. Filled out from reference TRBV7-2 and TRBJ2-7, the complete variable domain reads GAGVSQSPSNKVTEKGKDVELRCDPISGHTALYWYRQSLGQGLEFLIYFQGNSAPDKSGLPSDRFSAERTGGSVSTLTIQRTQQEDSAVYLCASSLGRTGYEQYFGPGTRLTVT.

In this sample, this clonotype turned up many times. The V and J genes are TRBV25-1 and TRBJ2-5; D is uncertain. V lost 5 bases and J lost 5, with 15 bases in between. The CDR3 extends over 14 amino acids. Looked up from germline, CDR1 is MGHDK and CDR2 is SYGVNS. The CDR3 bases are TGTGCCAGCAGTAGTAACAGTGGGGTTGAGACCCAGTACTTC. This sequence encodes CASSSNSGVETQYF.

This clonotype came up many times. The rearrangement uses TRBV5-1 and TRBJ2-7; D is perhaps TRBD2 (5 bases). CDR3 size: 15 residues. Germline-derived CDR1 and CDR2 are SGHRS and YFSETQ. Trimming took off 4 bases at V and 3 bases at J, with 17 bases between the two ends. The CDR3: CASSPDGGQIYEQYF. Written as DNA, the CDR3 is TGCGCCAGCAGCCCGGACGGAGGCCAAATCTACGAGCAGTACTTC.

The table lists this clonotype with many counts. The chain employs TRBV5-1 and TRBJ2-7, with D hard to call. Germline CDR1 and CDR2: SGHRS and YFSETQ. V was pared by 0 bases and J by 2 bases, with 12 bases between. The CDR3 loop spans 15 amino acids. The CDR3 is CASSLGGILTYEQYF. As DNA, the CDR3 is TGCGCCAGCAGCTTGGGTGGCATTCTTACCTACGAGCAGTACTTC.

The genes are TRBV20-1 and TRBJ2-1; tentative D call: TRBD1 (6 bases). V lost 6 bases and J lost 3, with 12 bases in between. The CDR3 spans 13 residues. The germline gives CDR1 DFQATT, CDR2 SNEGSKA (reference sequence). CDR3 DNA: TGCAGTGCCCCAGGGGAACTCTACAATGAGCAGTTCTTC. Its translation is CSAPGELYNEQFF.

This clonotype was picked up a small number of times. DNA of the CDR3: TGTGCCAGCAGCTTAGTTGGCAGTAACACAGATACGCAGTATTTT. As protein: CASSLVGSNTDTQYF. V and J are TRBV11-2 and TRBJ2-3; no definite D call. V lost 1 base to trimming and J lost 2 bases, with 10 bases between them. The CDR3 runs to 15 residues. The germline gives CDR1 SGHAT, CDR2 FQNNGV.

The chain uses TRBV4-2 and TRBJ2-1; 9 bases agree with TRBD1. The CDR3 has 16 amino acids. CDR1 is LGHNA, CDR2 YNFKEQ, per germline. Germline trimming cut 4 bases from V and 6 bases from J; bases unmatched to any gene: 10. DNA for the CDR3: TGTGCCAGCAGCCCTTCTTGGGACAGGGAAGTCAATGAGCAGTTCTTC. This encodes CASSPSWDREVNEQFF.

The rearrangement joins TRBV7-9 to TRBJ2-7, with D tentatively TRBD1 or TRBD2 (5 bases each). From germline, CDR1 is SEHNR and CDR2 FQNEAQ (reference sequence). V lost 5 bases, J lost 4 bases, and 15 bases lay in between. This CDR3 is built from 14 residues. The CDR3, as DNA: TGTGCCAGCAGCGAGCCCAGGGAGTCTTACGAGCAGTACTTC. The encoded protein is CASSEPRESYEQYF.